The rows below give T cell receptor beta chains drawn from one sample of a study of cytomegalovirus exposure and HLA in healthy donors. Sequencing was performed with immunoSEQ multiplex PCR; in TCRdb, only in-frame clones are kept and a portion is missing. The sample has 30,000 to 40,000 clones; just under 95% are singletons. Sequencing was done on a sample of PBMCs. Every receptor here comes from a man aged 18 to 30 in good health and CMV-seronegative. Each CDR3 is given with its conserved first and last residue. A D gene is named only where the DNA matches it firmly. Expanded clones are given a class, and other clones once, few, many or no size at all.

j_call,v_call,clone_size,d_call,cdr3_aa,cdr3_nt
TRBJ2-2,TRBV19,once,TRBD1,CASTSQGALNTGELFF,TGTGCCAGTACTTCACAGGGGGCTTTAAACACCGGGGAGCTGTTTTTT
TRBJ1-2,TRBV2,-,-,CASHPEANYGYTF,TGTGCCAGCCACCCCGAGGCTAACTATGGCTACACCTTC
TRBJ2-5,TRBV18,-,-,CASSPNNQETQYF,TGTGCCAGCTCACCAAATAACCAAGAGACCCAGTACTTC
TRBJ2-7,TRBV6-1,once,-,CASSDNSYEQYF,TGTGCCAGCAGTGACAATTCCTACGAGCAGTACTTC
TRBJ1-2,TRBV4-1,-,-,CASSQVSPGDDGYTF,TGCGCCAGCAGCCAAGTCAGTCCAGGGGATGATGGCTACACCTTC
TRBJ1-1,TRBV18,-,-,CASSPVTGNTEAFF,TGTGCCAGCTCACCCGTCACAGGGAACACTGAAGCTTTCTTT
TRBJ1-2,TRBV10-2,-,TRBD1,CASRDRTYGYTF,TGCGCCAGCAGGGACAGGACTTATGGCTACACCTTC
TRBJ2-1,TRBV20-1,once,-,CSAWDFNEQFF,TGCAGTGCGTGGGACTTCAATGAGCAGTTCTTC
TRBJ2-3,TRBV5-1,once,TRBD2,CASSSGSSGRTDTQYF,TGCGCCAGCAGCTCCGGAAGTAGCGGGCGCACAGATACGCAGTATTTT
TRBJ2-3,TRBV30,-,TRBD1,CAWALRQGGTDTQYF,TGTGCCTGGGCACTCCGACAGGGCGGCACAGATACGCAGTATTTT
TRBJ2-7,TRBV2,-,TRBD2,CASRETSGRVREQYF,TGTGCCAGCAGGGAGACTAGCGGGAGGGTCCGCGAGCAGTACTTC
TRBJ1-5,TRBV6-1,few,-,CASSAREGTQPQHF,TGTGCCAGCAGTGCGAGGGAGGGCACTCAGCCCCAGCATTTT
TRBJ2-7,TRBV27,-,TRBD2,CATTTSGRPSEQYF,TGTGCCACCACAACTAGCGGGAGGCCGAGCGAGCAGTACTTC
TRBJ1-2,TRBV28,-,-,CASTTDRLYGYTF,TGTGCCAGCACCACCGACAGGTTATATGGCTACACCTTC
TRBJ2-1,TRBV30,once,-,CAWNIGHPTREQFF,TGTGCCTGGAACATAGGACATCCGACGCGGGAGCAGTTCTTC
TRBJ1-2,TRBV9,-,-,CASSVGGDYGYTF,TGTGCCAGCAGCGTAGGGGGGGACTATGGCTACACCTTC
TRBJ1-1,TRBV7-2,-,-,CASSLDRAEAFF,TGTGCCAGCAGCTTAGACAGGGCTGAAGCTTTCTTT
TRBJ2-3,TRBV27,-,TRBD1,CASSATGTETDTQYF,TGTGCCAGCAGTGCAACCGGGACAGAGACAGATACGCAGTATTTT
TRBJ2-7,TRBV4-3,-,-,CASSQVASTTYEQYF,TGCGCCAGCAGCCAAGTGGCTAGCACCACCTACGAGCAGTACTTC
TRBJ2-5,TRBV9,-,-,CASSVALETPGGQATQYF,TGTGCCAGCAGCGTAGCTTTAGAGACACCGGGCGGACAAGCGACCCAGTACTTC
TRBJ2-1,TRBV10-3,-,TRBD1,CAITKRDRGHNEQFF,TGTGCCATCACAAAACGGGACAGGGGGCACAATGAGCAGTTCTTC
TRBJ2-5,TRBV2,-,-,CASHRDQETQYF,TGTGCCAGCCACAGGGACCAAGAGACCCAGTACTTC